This T cell receptor (beta chain) was captured in a study of T cells expressing NK-cell markers. Study in general: The eight sequenced donors comprised seven who were HCMV-seropositive and one who was seronegative. Study-wide results and caveats: No clear determination of HCMV specificity was made for expanded NKG2C+ T cell clones.

The germline CDR1 and CDR2 sequences are MGHDK and SYGVNS. The CDR3 has 14 residues. As for this clonotype: Its cognate antigen is unknown.

TCRdb reanalyzed the 5' RACE reads and collapses them to one entry per CDR3 protein, without DNA. This repertoire includes a few hundred thousand distinct CDR3 sequences. J is TRBJ2-4 and V is TRBV25-1; the D gene TCRdb calls, TRBD1, cannot be checked with no DNA. This receptor was identified in a man younger than 35 in good health. Source material: blood T cells: a sorted CD56 or NKG2C T cell subset, CD4+ or CD8+ T cells, or bulk PBMC T cells (not recorded which). The CDR3: CASSVTGGLDIQYF.